These T cell receptor beta chains were read from a single sample in a study of blood T cell repertoires in COVID-19. Here immunoSEQ multiplex PCR was the method, and the copy in TCRdb shows in-frame clones only, minus some. There are about 210,000 clones in the sample; about 80% occur only once, and roughly 8% lies in the top ten. The sequenced sample consisted of peripheral blood. The receptors shown here come from a woman aged 60-75 years with COVID-19, enrolled during active disease. Each CDR3 is given with its conserved first and last residue. The order of the fields is J gene, CDR3 length, V gene, CDR3 protein.

TRBJ1-5 | 17 | TRBV19 | CASKSRTGEGRNQPQHF
TRBJ1-2 | 14 | TRBV11-2 | CASSSDRGGYGYTF
TRBJ1-1 | 17 | TRBV15 | CATSRVRGQGPATEAFF
TRBJ1-1 | 14 | TRBV7-2 | CASSWARSNTEAFF
TRBJ2-2 | 12 | TRBV6-5 | CASSYNRDGLFF
TRBJ2-7 | 14 | TRBV19 | CASSFGQGGYEQYF
TRBJ2-5 | 16 | TRBV7-8 | CASSRGNVGPQETQYF
TRBJ2-6 | 15 | TRBV6-2/TRBV6-3 | CASSETGAGANVLTF
TRBJ1-6 | 16 | TRBV7-2 | CASSLAPGGNNSPLHF
TRBJ2-3 | 16 | TRBV7-8 | CASSPRLGTKADTQYF
TRBJ1-3 | 16 | TRBV10-3 | CAISESSGLALNTIYF
TRBJ2-2 | 15 | TRBV9 | CASSYSGRDTGELFF
TRBJ2-3 | 16 | TRBV9 | CASSGAGGRGTDTQYF
TRBJ1-2 | 14 | TRBV5-5 | CASSLEEQNYGYTF
TRBJ2-1 | 15 | TRBV14 | CASSHFSPSRNEQFF
TRBJ2-3 | 13 | TRBV9 | CASNREPTDTQYF
TRBJ1-1 | 14 | TRBV5-5 | CASSLGWGGTEAFF
TRBJ1-1 | 16 | TRBV5-4 | CASSLDRSRKNTEAFF
TRBJ1-2 | 14 | TRBV6-1 | CASSEGPSGDGYTF
TRBJ1-3 | 14 | TRBV6-5 | CASRVGHLGNTIYF
TRBJ1-6 | 16 | TRBV14 | CASSHTGSSYNSPLHF
TRBJ1-1 | 14 | TRBV10-2 | CATGGRDSHTEAFF
TRBJ2-7 | 18 | TRBV4-3 | CASSQDSGLAGFPYEQYF
TRBJ1-1 | 13 | TRBV7-2 | CASSFSTNAEAFF
TRBJ2-7 | 16 | TRBV23-1 | CASSQVSPRQNYEQYF
TRBJ1-2 | 14 | TRBV10-2 | CASSAGGSNYGYTF
TRBJ1-2 | 17 | TRBV5-4 | CASSAGTGSLTNYGYTF